This TCR beta chain comes out of a study of OX40 agonist ivuxolimab in advanced cancers. This clone was recorded once. This CDR3 comprises 12 residues. Germline CDR1 and CDR2: SGDLS and YYNGEE. The V end was cut by 0 bases, the J end by 6 bases, with 5 bases between. The method was immunoSEQ multiplex PCR; TCRdb's version includes in-frame clones alone and lacks a portion of them. Of over 25,000 clones listed, roughly four fifths are singletons. The sample consisted of CD4+ or CD8+ T cells sorted from blood, taken in a trial of the OX40 agonist ivuxolimab. The chain couples TRBV9 to TRBJ2-3, with D uncertain. The sequence was collected from an adult with an advanced solid tumor such as melanoma, head and neck, liver or kidney cancer. CDR3 in amino acids: CASSVVADTQYF. Written as DNA, the CDR3 is TGTGCCAGCAGCGTAGTAGCCGATACGCAGTATTTT.